This entry lists 15 T cell receptor beta chains sequenced from one sample in a study of T cells in Graves' hyperthyroidism and ophthalmopathy. Template material for amplifying TCR beta CDR3 regions consisted of RNA transcripts. The HTBI primer set drove a first-round RT-PCR of the TCR CDR3. TCRdb processed the multiplex PCR reads anew with MiXCR; each CDR3 protein has one entry. The data contain over 500,000 distinct CDR3 sequences, more than 15% of them singletons. The source material was blood. These receptors all come from a woman in her 30s with Graves' ophthalmopathy.

This clonotype appeared a few times. V and J are TRBV6-2 or TRBV6-3 and TRBJ1-5; no clear D. The V gene lost 5 bases and the J gene lost 3 bases, with 11 bases spanning the gap. The CDR3 spans 14 residues. The germline V gene encodes CDR1 MNHEY and CDR2 SVGEGT. The DNA of the CDR3 is TGTGCCAGCAGTCAGGTATCAGACAATCAGCCCCAGCATTTT. Translating gives CASSQVSDNQPQHF.

This clonotype was recorded at least ten times. This rearrangement joins TRBV12-3 or TRBV12-4 to TRBJ2-1; 8 bases map to TRBD1. The ends lost 6 bases at V and 8 bases at J; junction bases unmatched: 3. The CDR3 is 12 residues long. The CDR3 spells CASRTGVDEQFF. CDR3 nucleotides: TGTGCCAGCAGGACAGGGGTCGATGAGCAGTTCTTC.

This clonotype showed up many times. The rearrangement links TRBV3-1 to TRBJ2-7; possible D gene TRBD2, 6 bases. V lost 4 bases and J lost 6, with 10 bases in between. CDR3 length: 12 residues. The germline CDR1 and CDR2 sequences are LGHDT and YNNKEL (reference sequence). In DNA, the CDR3 is TGTGCCAGCAGCCGCGGAGGGCGCGAGCAGTACTTC. Protein product: CASSRGGREQYF.

This clonotype has only a few counts. The V gene is TRBV28, the J gene TRBJ2-7; D is ambiguous. Germline V gene lookup returns CDR1 MDHEN and CDR2 SYDVKM. CDR3 length equals 14 residues. Trimming cost V 3 bases and J 6 bases, with 15 bases left between them. CDR3 in amino acids: CASSFRSRPGEQYF. The CDR3 region has the DNA TGTGCCAGCAGTTTCCGGAGCCGTCCAGGCGAGCAGTACTTC.

This clonotype was counted ten times or more. The rearrangement links TRBV20-1 to TRBJ2-7, with 7 nucleotides matching TRBD2. This CDR3 contains 18 residues. The germline V gene has CDR1 DFQATT and CDR2 SNEGSKA (reference sequence). V lost 1 base and J lost 8; bases outside the gene matches: 23. The CDR3 nucleotides read TGCAGTGCTAGAGGGGGTACGGCTAGCGGTCCAAGGAGGTTACAGCAGTACTTC. As protein: CSARGGTASGPRRLQQYF.

This clonotype came up a few times. The chain joins TRBV19 to TRBJ1-4; 7 nucleotides align to TRBD1. From germline, CDR1 is LNHDA and CDR2 SQIVND (reference sequence). J was trimmed by 8 bases and V by 10 bases; bases with no gene match: 10. The CDR3 covers 13 residues. In DNA, the CDR3 is TGTGCCACAAGACAGGGCGTCTACGAAAAACTGTTTTTT. Its protein product is CATRQGVYEKLFF.

Worth noting for this clonotype: A much larger clone is a single base away; this may be a read error. This chain connects TRBV12-3 or TRBV12-4 to TRBJ1-2; D remains ambiguous. The CDR3 is made up of 16 amino acids. CDR3 in amino acids: CASNLRGPKANYGHTF. CDR3 bases: TGTGCCAGCAATTTGAGAGGGCCCAAAGCTAACTATGGCCACACCTTC.

Only a few counts were recorded for this clonotype. The genes are TRBV11-3 and TRBJ2-5; a weak D match, TRBD2 (6 bases). Germline assignment: CDR1 SGHNT and CDR2 YENEEA. This CDR3 contains 12 residues. V lost 8 bases to trimming and J lost 4 bases, with 11 bases between them. CDR3 residues: CASARGRETQYF. In DNA form, the CDR3 reads TGTGCCAGCGCGCGGGGTCGAGAGACCCAGTACTTC.

This rearrangement joins TRBV20-1 to TRBJ2-1; 10 bases fit TRBD2. The trim removed 6 bases at V and 5 bases at J, leaving 10 bases unmatched. The CDR3 is made up of 15 amino acids. Per germline, CDR1 DFQATT and CDR2 SNEGSKA (reference sequence). DNA for the CDR3: TGCAGTGCCCGGGGTGTAGCGGGAGGTAACAATGAGCAGTTCTTC. Its protein product is CSARGVAGGNNEQFF.

This clonotype was picked up many times. This chain joins TRBV5-1 and TRBJ2-1, with D maybe TRBD2 (6 bases). This CDR3 is 15 amino acids long. The V gene's germline CDR1 is SGHRS and CDR2 YFSETQ. V was shortened by 4 bases and J by 7 bases, with 18 bases between the two germline ends. Written as DNA, the CDR3 is TGCGCCAGCAGCCCATGGGACTGGCAGCTGAATGAGCAGTTCTTC. Residues: CASSPWDWQLNEQFF.

This clonotype was seen many times. The chain uses TRBV7-2 and TRBJ2-7; possibly TRBD1 for D (6 bases). This CDR3 comprises 14 residues. The germline V gene encodes CDR1 SGHTA and CDR2 FQGNSA. Trimming removed 2 bases at V and 2 bases at J, with 10 bases between. The CDR3, as DNA: TGTGCCAGCAGCTTACTTAAGGGGGCCTACGAGCAGTACTTC. Translating it yields CASSLLKGAYEQYF.

This clonotype was recorded at least ten times. The chain couples TRBV7-9 to TRBJ1-2; 8 nucleotides agree with TRBD1. From germline, CDR1 is SEHNR and CDR2 FQNEAQ (reference sequence). There are 15 residues in the CDR3. V dropped 2 bases and J dropped 3; count of bases not matched to a gene: 5. CDR3 in DNA: TGTGCCAGCAGCTTAAAGCAGGGGGCCCACTATGGCTACACCTTC. Amino acids: CASSLKQGAHYGYTF.

This clonotype was seen a few times. V and J are TRBV20-1 and TRBJ2-7; TRBD2 aligns across 8 bases. Germline lookup yields CDR1 DFQATT and CDR2 SNEGSKA (reference sequence). J gave up 3 bases and V 5 bases, and 15 bases lay outside the gene matches. The CDR3 is 16 amino acids. DNA of the CDR3: TGCAGTGCTCTAGGACTAGCCGAGAAGGGGGGCTACGAGCAGTACTTC. Translated: CSALGLAEKGGYEQYF.

This clonotype was counted ten times or more. The CDR3 nucleotides are TGCAGTGCTAGACAAGGAGGGAACTACGAGCAGTACTTC. The encoded protein is CSARQGGNYEQYF. The chain has TRBV20-1 and TRBJ2-7, with D perhaps matching TRBD2 (6 bases). V gave up 2 bases and J gave up 3 bases, with 11 bases separating them. The germline gives CDR1 DFQATT, CDR2 SNEGSKA (reference sequence). This CDR3 comprises 13 residues.

This clonotype was seen repeatedly, ten times or more. The chain carries TRBV2 and TRBJ2-1; TRBD2 might be the D (6 bases). The V gene's germline CDR1 is SNHLY and CDR2 FYNNEI. Trimming stripped 7 bases from V and 4 bases from J, with 8 bases between. The CDR3 consists of 12 residues. CDR3 region: CASTGEYNEQFF. The CDR3 DNA reads TGTGCCAGCACGGGGGAATACAATGAGCAGTTCTTC.